This T cell receptor beta chain originates from a study of cytomegalovirus exposure and HLA in healthy donors. The germline CDR1 and CDR2 sequences are SGHVS and FQNEAQ. V lost 0 bases and J lost 4, with 7 bases in between. The CDR3 loop spans 14 amino acids. Amplification used 60 Vbeta primers and 13 Jbeta primers. Profiled with immunoSEQ multiplex PCR; TCRdb holds only in-frame clones, not every one. The sample has about 140,000 clones, about 76% seen once. The sample comprised PBMCs. The source of this sequence is a young man in good health and CMV-seronegative. The chain couples TRBV7-8 to TRBJ1-5, with TRBD1 as a possible D gene (5 bases). The CDR3 DNA follows: TGTGCCAGCAGCTTAGCGGAGGGGAATCAGCCCCAGCATTTT. This sequence encodes CASSLAEGNQPQHF.